This T cell receptor (beta chain) came from a study of T cell clones after liver transplantation (dated by TCRdb to the late 2010s). About the investigation overall: ITN030ST, the source of the samples, was a randomized trial that attempted immunosuppression withdrawal within 2 years of liver transplantation. Blood samples were collected pre-transplant, pre-randomization before withdrawal, and post-randomization after either complete withdrawal or failed withdrawal. Donor-reactive T cell clones were identified by TCRbeta sequencing after a pre-transplant mixed lymphocyte reaction and then tracked in post-transplant blood. To count as tolerant, a recipient had to stay completely off immunosuppression for at least one year without liver enzymes climbing beyond twice the upper limit of normal. Third party-reactive TCRbeta sequences were also identified from pre-transplant MLRs to serve as an antigen-independent comparator for donor-reactive sequences. Until randomization at 12-24 months post-transplant, subjects were given standard immunosuppression, with no induction therapy. A cohort of 8 liver transplant recipients was studied, of whom 3 were classified as tolerant and 5 as non-tolerant. Three of the eight recipients were HCV-positive; the others were transplanted for non-autoimmune, non-viral indications. Beyond this particular receptor, the publication reports: A greater decline was seen for donor-reactive sequences than for third party-reactive sequences, suggesting partial antigen-specific deletion unrelated to withdrawal success. Low numbers of available donor cells limited the measurable donor-reactive repertoire in a couple of subjects. Because allograft tissue specimens were not available, migration of donor-reactive T cells into the graft, rather than deletion, may have occurred. Circulating donor-reactive CD4 TCRbeta sequences fell significantly post-transplant in most of the 8 subjects, irrespective of tolerance or HCV status. The conclusions were preliminary, being limited by small, heterogeneous patient numbers and by non-standardized post-transplant time points. When repertoire turnover was taken into account, detection of donor-reactive sequences was significantly reduced in 7 of 8 subjects for CD4 and in 8 of 8 subjects for CD8.

This specimen's time point label, interpreted: pre-transplant. Thawed unstimulated PBMCs were stained for CD3, CD4 and CD8 and FACS-sorted into CD3+CD4+ and CD3+CD8+ populations. All 8 studied subjects were randomized to immunosuppression withdrawal. The Qiagen DNeasy Blood and Tissue Kit was used for isolation of genomic DNA. The V and J ends are trimmed by 8 bases and 1 base, leaving 11 bases between them. The CDR3, from cysteine to phenylalanine, totals 13 residues. CDR3 DNA is the only sequence kept; it has 39 bases, read in frame from the first base. The germline V gene (reference sequence) sets CDR1 to SSHAT and CDR2 to FNYEAQ. To note about this clone: Its specific antigen is unknown. Base quality data are lacking; no much larger clone is found one base away.

High-throughput TCRbeta CDR3 sequencing of frozen genomic DNA was performed by immunoSEQ, including PCR amplification, mapping, bias correction and internal controls. From the authors' description of their analysis: Productive rearrangements were kept, and unique TCRbeta sequences were defined by CDR3 nucleotide sequence plus V and J gene. For classification of a sequence as donor-reactive, at least 5-fold expansion in CFSE-low cells relative to unstimulated pre-transplant cells and a frequency of at least 0.01% were required. Minimum frequency thresholds were set for each subject on the basis of the unstimulated sample with the lowest template count, so that a detection power of at least 90% was ensured. Repertoire turnover was measured by Jensen-Shannon divergence between the top 1000 TCRbeta sequences post- and pre-transplant. Changes in detection of donor-reactive sequences were tested with two-sided Fisher's exact tests. Here the immuneACCESS table is served through TCRdb, limited to in-frame sequences with V and J called. Missing clones are a known gap in these copies; in checked studies unresolved V genes cover under half, and the rest lacks a known reason. Clone size and V and J calls were adopted from that table, with D and trimming inferred from the DNA. This sample is represented by some 23,000 clones; about 70% of them were singletons. The top ten clonotypes cover about 3% of the sample.

The sequence links TRBV7-7 to TRBJ1-1; a weak D assignment points to TRBD1 (5 bases agree). The specimen comprised CD4+ T cells from blood, sampled before liver transplant. The TCR was taken from a human donor who received a liver transplant. The bases are TGTGCCAGCTCTAACGGGGGGAACACTGAAGCTTTCTTT. Its translation is CASSNGGNTEAFF.